A single sample is the source of the 11 T cell receptor beta chains below, sequenced in a study of persistence of HIV-infected CD4 T cells. Cells were stimulated with CMV-infected fibroblast lysates at 8 to 10 ug/mL. CD40L-negative CD69-negative CD45RO-high memory CD4+ T cells were sorted as populations depleted of antigen-responding cells. No antigen has been assigned to these receptors. Sequencing used immunoSEQ version 4 in survey mode. Clones were sequenced by immunoSEQ multiplex PCR, and TCRdb holds only the in-frame ones, with some missing. This table has some 30,000 clones, more than 75% appearing once. The sample in question was CD4+ T cells sorted from PBMCs after roughly 18-hour stimulation, obtained from a patient who received antiretroviral therapy. The source of these receptors is an adult woman with HIV who was CMV-seropositive.

The chain links TRBV24-1 to TRBJ2-3; no definite D call. The CDR3 length is 11 residues. The germline V gene encodes CDR1 KGHDR and CDR2 SFDVKD. Trimming cost V 5 bases and J 5 bases, with 4 bases left between them. CDR3 DNA sequence: TGTGCCACCAGTGTCCGAGATACGCAGTATTTT. Protein: CATSVRDTQYF.

V usage is TRBV3-1 (or the pseudogene TRBV3-2) and J usage is TRBJ2-7, with D possibly being TRBD2 (5 bases). The CDR3 runs to 13 residues. Looked up from germline, CDR1 is LGHDT and CDR2 is YNNKEL (reference sequence). Trimming left V 1 base short and J 3 bases short, with 7 bases between. The CDR3 loop reads CASSQARGYEQYF. In DNA, the CDR3 is TGTGCCAGCAGCCAAGCTCGGGGCTACGAGCAGTACTTC.

CDR3 in DNA: TGTGCCAGCAGTTTCGCATCGGAGCCTCGGGGCTACACCTTC. It is translated as CASSFASEPRGYTF. This rearrangement joins TRBV28 to TRBJ1-2; D gene ambiguous. Germline V gives CDR1 MDHEN, CDR2 SYDVKM. This CDR3 has 14 residues. V shed 3 bases and J shed 8 bases, with 16 bases lying between them.

The rearrangement uses TRBV18 and TRBJ2-4; D perhaps matches TRBD2 (6 bases). There are 15 residues in the CDR3. Trimming took 0 bases from V and 5 from J, leaving 11 bases between them. From germline, CDR1 is KGHSH and CDR2 LQKENI. The DNA of the CDR3 is TGTGCCAGCTCACCACCGCGGGGAGGACAAAACATTCAGTACTTC. Its translation: CASSPPRGGQNIQYF.

This sequence joins TRBV21-1 and TRBJ1-2. TRBV21-1 is classified as a pseudogene. This CDR3 comprises 20 residues. This CDR3 is CASSKTAVLGRLSPPYGYTF. CDR3 sequence (DNA): TGTGCCAGCAGCAAAACGGCCGTGTTGGGCAGACTTTCACCACCCTATGGCTACACCTTC.

This clone appeared once. V and J are TRBV10-3 and TRBJ2-2, with unresolved D. Germline lookup yields CDR1 ENHRY and CDR2 SYGVKD. This CDR3 is built from 14 residues. V was trimmed by 4 bases and J by 7 bases, leaving 13 bases between them. The CDR3 DNA is TGTGCCATCAGTGGTCAAGGGCCGGGCGGGGAGCTGTTTTTT. This sequence encodes CAISGQGPGGELFF.

The rearrangement links TRBV5-8 to TRBJ1-2; the D gene is possibly TRBD1 (5 bases). The CDR3 length is 14 residues. Germline lookup yields CDR1 SGHTS and CDR2 YDEGEE. The germline V and J ends were trimmed by 10 bases and 1 base, with 17 bases remaining between them. In nucleotides, the CDR3 is TGTGCCGGTTCGTTCGCAGGGATTAACTATGGCTACACCTTC. Protein: CAGSFAGINYGYTF.

The chain has TRBV5-1 and TRBJ2-2; 7 positions match TRBD1. Trimming removed 6 bases from V and 4 bases from J; junction bases left unmatched: 9. Germline CDR1 and CDR2: SGHRS and YFSETQ. This CDR3 is 15 amino acids long. In DNA, the CDR3 is TGCGCCAGCATGGAAGGATCAGGGGGCACCGGGGAGCTGTTTTTT. It specifies CASMEGSGGTGELFF.

V is TRBV9 and J is TRBJ2-1; D perhaps matches TRBD2 (6 bases). Per germline, CDR1 SGDLS and CDR2 YYNGEE. The CDR3 is 13 amino acids. V lost 3 bases to trimming and J lost 7 bases, with 11 bases between them. The CDR3: CASSARRGNEQFF. The CDR3 bases are TGTGCCAGCAGCGCCCGCCGGGGGAATGAGCAGTTCTTC.

The rearrangement joins TRBV30 to TRBJ1-5; D is possibly TRBD1 (5 bases). The CDR3 length is 15 residues. Trimming cost V 1 base and J 2 bases, with 12 bases left between them. The germline V gene has CDR1 GTSNPN and CDR2 SVGIG (reference sequence). This CDR3 reads CAWSAGDGGNQPQHF. In DNA form, the CDR3 reads TGTGCCTGGAGTGCGGGGGACGGGGGCAATCAGCCCCAGCATTTT.

The chain carries TRBV10-3 and TRBJ2-7; 8 bases map to TRBD2. In germline, CDR1 is ENHRY, CDR2 SYGVKD. V lost 3 bases, J lost 2 bases, and 21 bases stayed unmatched. This CDR3 comprises 20 residues. This chain's CDR3 is CAISDPTYDILAGTPYEQYF. CDR3 DNA: TGTGCCATCAGTGACCCGACCTACGATATATTAGCGGGAACCCCCTACGAGCAGTACTTC.